Reported below is one TCR beta chain. This sample is part of a study of CD8+ T cells in alopecia areata. Isolated RNA was reverse transcribed into cDNA used as the sequencing template. The assay was immunoSEQ multiplex PCR, and TCRdb's table has in-frame clones only and misses some. Of more than 200,000 clones detected, roughly two thirds appear once; the ten largest clones hold around 1.2%. With V trimmed by 6 bases and J by 4 bases, 7 bases remained unmatched. Germline CDR1 and CDR2: SQVTM and ANQGSEA. The CDR3 has 14 residues. The source is a human donor with alopecia areata. The chain carries TRBV29-1 and TRBJ1-1; 11 bases fit TRBD1. Sequencing used CD4+ T cells sorted from blood, obtained at week 0. The CDR3 bases are TGCAGCGTGAGGGACAGGGGGTCGGTCACTGAAGCTTTCTTT. Residues: CSVRDRGSVTEAFF.